The 18 T cell receptor beta chains presented below share a single source sample, sequenced in a study of T cell responses to AZD1222 COVID-19 vaccine. The repertoire was sequenced with immunoSEQ multiplex PCR; TCRdb's copy has only in-frame clones and lacks some. In the table there are roughly 120,000 clones, approximately 94% of which are singletons. The specimen comprised peripheral blood, sampled 28 days after the second AZD1222 dose. These receptors were obtained from an adult who received the AZD1222 COVID-19 vaccine.

V usage is TRBV6-5 and J usage is TRBJ1-1; the D is unclear. CDR3 length: 13 residues. V shed 7 bases and J shed 4 bases, with 13 bases lying between them. Germline V gene lookup returns CDR1 MNHEY and CDR2 SVGAGI. The CDR3, as DNA: TGTGCCAGCATCAGGAGTCTTGGCACTGAAGCTTTCTTT. Amino acids: CASIRSLGTEAFF.

This chain joins TRBV12-3 or TRBV12-4 and TRBJ2-4; D is unresolved. This CDR3 has 12 amino acids. Trimming took off 1 base at V and 6 bases at J, with 4 bases between the two ends. Written as DNA, the CDR3 is TGTGCCAGCAGTTTAGTGGCAAACATTCAGTACTTC. Residues: CASSLVANIQYF.

This clone came up once. This chain uses TRBV7-2 with TRBJ2-7; 11 bases align to TRBD1. The CDR3 runs to 16 residues. Germline values: CDR1 SGHTA, CDR2 FQGNSA. The ends lost 5 bases at V and 3 bases at J; junction bases unmatched: 9. Written as DNA, the CDR3 is TGTGCCAGCAGCCCACACGTTGGGACAGGGGGCTACGAGCAGTACTTC. Its protein is CASSPHVGTGGYEQYF.

The V gene is TRBV19, the J gene TRBJ2-7; possibly TRBD1 for D (5 bases). The CDR3 extends over 14 amino acids. Germline CDR1 is LNHDA and CDR2 is SQIVND (reference sequence). V lost 1 base to trimming and J lost 3 bases, with 10 bases between them. The CDR3 here is CASSIGTSVYEQYF. The DNA for the CDR3 is TGTGCCAGTAGTATAGGGACATCAGTCTACGAGCAGTACTTC.

The chain couples TRBV5-1 to TRBJ1-1; the D gene is possibly TRBD1 (6 bases). The germline V gene encodes CDR1 SGHRS and CDR2 YFSETQ. V was trimmed by 5 bases and J by 2 bases, leaving 13 bases between them. The CDR3 contains 14 residues. CDR3: CASRPDRLNTEAFF. Here the CDR3 DNA reads TGCGCCAGCAGACCCGACAGGCTAAACACTGAAGCTTTCTTT. Together with reference TRBV5-1 and TRBJ1-1, the CDR3 gives the full variable domain: KAGVTQTPRYLIKTRGQQVTLSCSPISGHRSVSWYQQTPGQGLQFLFEYFSETQRNKGNFPGRFSGRQFSNSRSEMNVSTLELGDSALYLCASRPDRLNTEAFFGQGTRLTVV.

DNA for the CDR3: TGTGCCAGCAGCTTAAGTAAGATAGCCTCGTCGTCCTACAATGAGCAGTTCTTC. Protein sequence: CASSLSKIASSSYNEQFF. The V gene is TRBV5-4, the J gene TRBJ2-1, with D unclear. The CDR3 has 18 residues. V was pared by 2 bases and J by 1 base, with 19 bases between. Germline V gene sequence: CDR1 SGHNT, CDR2 YYREEE (reference sequence). Combining the CDR3 with reference TRBV5-4 and TRBJ2-1 gives the whole variable domain ETGVTQSPTHLIKTRGQQVTLRCSSQSGHNTVSWYQQALGQGPQFIFQYYREEENGRGNFPPRFSGLQFPNYSSELNVNALELDDSALYLCASSLSKIASSSYNEQFFGPGTRLTVL.

V is TRBV28 and J is TRBJ1-6, with no clear D. Trimming cost V 0 bases and J 7 bases, with 7 bases left between them. Per germline, CDR1 MDHEN and CDR2 SYDVKM. The length of the CDR3 is 14 residues. In nucleotides, the CDR3 is TGTGCCAGCAGTTTATGGACGAGAAATTCACCCCTCCACTTT. Translation gives CASSLWTRNSPLHF.

The chain combines TRBV10-3 with TRBJ1-6; D might be TRBD1 (6 bases). Germline CDR1 and CDR2: ENHRY and SYGVKD. Trimming removed 6 bases at V and 5 bases at J, with 14 bases between. This CDR3 comprises 15 residues. The CDR3 DNA is TGTGCCATCAGAGACCGGGACACCGATAATTCACCCCTCCACTTT. Translated: CAIRDRDTDNSPLHF.

This chain links TRBV27 with TRBJ1-5; a possible D gene is TRBD1 (6 bases). Trimming shortened V by 6 bases and J by 5 bases, and 23 bases separated the two germline ends. This CDR3 is 17 amino acids long. Germline loops: CDR1 MNHEY, CDR2 SMNVEV (reference sequence). The CDR3: CASSPSLLDSLDQPQHF. CDR3 DNA: TGTGCCAGCAGCCCCTCCCTTTTGGACAGCCTCGATCAGCCCCAGCATTTT.

The chain links TRBV5-1 to TRBJ1-2; no reliable D call. The CDR3 contains 12 residues. V gave up 5 bases and J gave up 2 bases, with 7 bases separating them. Germline V gene lookup returns CDR1 SGHRS and CDR2 YFSETQ. CDR3 sequence (DNA): TGCGCCAGCAGACTGCTAAACTATGGCTACACCTTC. Its translation: CASRLLNYGYTF. Variable domain in full (rest from reference TRBV5-1 and TRBJ1-2): KAGVTQTPRYLIKTRGQQVTLSCSPISGHRSVSWYQQTPGQGLQFLFEYFSETQRNKGNFPGRFSGRQFSNSRSEMNVSTLELGDSALYLCASRLLNYGYTFGSGTRLTVV.

The chain carries TRBV30 and TRBJ1-3; D unclear. Germline lookup yields CDR1 GTSNPN and CDR2 SVGIG (reference sequence). The CDR3 has 14 amino acids. Trimming removed 2 bases from V and 0 bases from J, with 8 bases in between. CDR3 in amino acids: CAWSQDHSGNTIYF. In nucleotides, the CDR3 is TGTGCCTGGAGTCAGGATCACTCTGGAAACACCATATATTTT.

Here the CDR3 DNA reads TGTGCCAGCAGGACCGCTTATGGCTACACCTTC. Translated: CASRTAYGYTF. This rearrangement joins TRBV27 to TRBJ1-2; no firm D call. The CDR3 has 11 amino acids. Trimming shortened V by 6 bases and J by 5 bases, and 7 bases separated the two germline ends. Germline V lookup: CDR1 MNHEY, CDR2 SMNVEV (reference sequence).

The chain links TRBV18 to TRBJ1-1; unclear D gene. The CDR3 loop spans 13 amino acids. Germline lookup yields CDR1 KGHSH and CDR2 LQKENI. V lost 4 bases and J lost 5, with 11 bases in between. CDR3 loop: CASSRIERTEAFF. The CDR3, as DNA: TGTGCCAGCTCACGAATAGAGCGTACTGAAGCTTTCTTT.

In this sample, this clone turned up once. This chain joins TRBV5-6 and TRBJ2-5; 8 nucleotides agree with TRBD1. Germline trimming cut 4 bases from V and 5 bases from J; bases unmatched to any gene: 19. The germline V gene has CDR1 SGHDT and CDR2 YYEEEE. CDR3 length: 18 residues. The CDR3 DNA sequence: TGTGCCAGCAGCCCCCCACCTCAGGGGGCGTTTGGGTTGGAGACCCAGTACTTC. This sequence encodes CASSPPPQGAFGLETQYF. Filled out from reference TRBV5-6 and TRBJ2-5, the complete variable domain reads DAGVTQSPTHLIKTRGQQVTLRCSPKSGHDTVSWYQQALGQGPQFIFQYYEEEERQRGNFPDRFSGHQFPNYSSELNVNALLLGDSALYLCASSPPPQGAFGLETQYFGPGTRLLVL.

The rearrangement uses TRBV6-1 and TRBJ1-2, with 9 bases matching TRBD1. V dropped 1 base and J dropped 4; count of bases not matched to a gene: 7. Germline V lookup: CDR1 MNHNS, CDR2 SASEGT. The CDR3 sequence is 16 residues long. CDR3 bases: TGTGCCAGCAGTGAAGGGGGACAGGGAATGATCTATGGCTACACCTTC. Translation: CASSEGGQGMIYGYTF.

The chain has TRBV15 and TRBJ2-3; TRBD1 aligns across 11 bases. The V segment lost 3 bases and the J segment 3 bases; nucleotides outside the gene matches: 8. CDR1 LNHNV and CDR2 YYDKDF come from the germline V gene (reference sequence). CDR3 length equals 17 residues. The CDR3 coding sequence is TGTGCCACCAGCAGCCTAGGACAGGGGGCAGTAACAGATACGCAGTATTTT. It specifies CATSSLGQGAVTDTQYF.

The gene calls are TRBV19 and TRBJ1-4, with D tentatively TRBD1 (5 bases). This CDR3 has 15 amino acids. CDR1 and CDR2 from the germline V gene are LNHDA and SQIVND (reference sequence). Trimming removed 9 bases from V and 0 bases from J, with 14 bases in between. DNA for the CDR3: TGTGCCAGCTCCCCAACAGGAACAACTAATGAAAAACTGTTTTTT. Its protein product is CASSPTGTTNEKLFF.

V is TRBV9 and J is TRBJ2-1, with a weak D call TRBD1 (7 bases). The CDR3 spans 17 residues. The V gene's germline CDR1 is SGDLS and CDR2 YYNGEE. V lost 0 bases to trimming and J lost 3 bases, with 16 bases between them. This chain's CDR3 is CASSVEPPQGGYNEQFF. DNA for the CDR3: TGTGCCAGCAGCGTAGAGCCTCCCCAGGGGGGCTACAATGAGCAGTTCTTC.